This T cell receptor beta chain was sequenced during a study of blood T cell repertoires in COVID-19. Study details: The origin of the acute and convalescent COVID-19 samples was the United States, Italy and Spain. T cells, B-cell-depleted T cells, or PBMCs provided the cDNA or gDNA that served as material.

Trimming took 1 base from V and 0 from J, leaving 8 bases between them. Germline V CDR1 and CDR2: SGHRS, YFSETQ. The CDR3 is 15 amino acids. Per the original data handling: Nucleated cell counts were estimated from reference gene primer amplification. Sequencing used immunoSEQ multiplex PCR; TCRdb keeps in-frame clones, though not all of them. For V, J and clone size, that table is used; D and trimming come from the DNA. The data contain about 15,000 clones, 85% to 90% of them singletons. Sequencing was carried out using peripheral blood. The TCR originated in a woman between 70 and 85 years old in a cohort sampled during active or convalescent COVID-19. The rearrangement joins TRBV5-1 to TRBJ1-3; possible D gene TRBD1, 6 bases. In DNA, the CDR3 is TGCGCCAGCAGCTTGCAGGGGAGCTCTGGAAACACCATATATTTT. This sequence encodes CASSLQGSSGNTIYF.